The 12 T cell receptor beta chains below all came from one sample that was sequenced in a study of shared T cell receptors in the human thymus. Produced via immunoSEQ multiplex PCR; TCRdb's table is partial and in-frame only. The sample contains fewer than 700,000 clones, roughly 90% of which appear only once. This sample was shared with a second study, whose subject was human thymus T cells.

The source material was thymocytes. The receptors here all came from a boy younger than two with a congenital heart defect.

The chain is built from TRBV6-6 and TRBJ2-7, with D perhaps matching TRBD1 (5 bases). The CDR3 length is 14 residues. Trimming pared 6 bases from V and 2 bases from J, leaving 14 bases between. Per germline, CDR1 MNHNY and CDR2 SVGAGI (reference sequence). The DNA of the CDR3 is TGTGCCAGCAGCGCTGTTTGGGGCCCCTACGAGCAGTACTTC. Its protein is CASSAVWGPYEQYF.

The gene calls are TRBV15 and TRBJ1-5, with D tentatively TRBD1 (5 bases). Trimming took 0 bases from V and 1 from J, leaving 10 bases between them. This CDR3 has 16 residues. The germline V gene has CDR1 LNHNV and CDR2 YYDKDF (reference sequence). CDR3 bases: TGTGCCACCAGCAGAGAGCACAGGAGAAGCAATCAGCCCCAGCATTTT. Protein sequence: CATSREHRRSNQPQHF.

The rearrangement links TRBV30 to TRBJ2-7; 12 nucleotides agree with TRBD2. J was trimmed by 3 bases and V by 2 bases; bases with no gene match: 5. The CDR3 has 15 residues. Germline values: CDR1 GTSNPN, CDR2 SVGIG (reference sequence). CDR3 sequence reads: CAWSSSGRAFYEQYF. The CDR3 DNA is TGTGCCTGGAGTTCTAGCGGGAGGGCTTTCTACGAGCAGTACTTC.

The rearrangement joins TRBV28 to TRBJ2-5; 11 nucleotides align to TRBD2. CDR1 is MDHEN, CDR2 SYDVKM, per germline. V was pared by 5 bases and J by 5 bases, with 10 bases of the junction left unmatched. This CDR3 contains 16 residues. The CDR3 sequence: CASSPGLAGRTETQYF. In nucleotides, the CDR3 is TGTGCCAGCAGTCCAGGACTAGCGGGCAGGACGGAGACCCAGTACTTC.

This chain connects TRBV5-6 to TRBJ2-1; 7 positions agree with TRBD2. V was pared by 4 bases and J by 7 bases, with 11 bases of the junction left unmatched. The CDR3 sequence is 15 residues long. CDR1 is SGHDT and CDR2 is YYEEEE in the germline V gene. The DNA of the CDR3 is TGTGCCAGCAGCCCTGGGGGGGTACTTTTGAATGAGCAGTTCTTC. The encoded protein is CASSPGGVLLNEQFF.

V gene TRBV6-1 combines with J gene TRBJ2-7; 8 nucleotides agree with TRBD2. Germline V CDR1 and CDR2: MNHNS, SASEGT. Losses at the gene ends were 8 bases for V and 4 bases for J; bases not matched to a gene: 13. This CDR3 is built from 15 residues. The CDR3 reads CASLGGGPLYYEQYF. DNA of the CDR3: TGTGCCAGCTTGGGCGGGGGGCCTTTGTATTACGAGCAGTACTTC.

This chain's CDR3 is CASSEYMGQFSYEQYF. Here the CDR3 DNA reads TGTGCCAGCAGTGAATATATGGGACAGTTTTCCTACGAGCAGTACTTC. V usage is TRBV25-1 and J usage is TRBJ2-7; TRBD1 matches 7 bases. This CDR3 has 16 amino acids. CDR1 MGHDK and CDR2 SYGVNS come from the germline V gene. V shed 0 bases, J shed 1 base, and the junction held 6 bases outside the gene matches.

This chain uses TRBV11-2 with TRBJ2-1; a possible D gene is TRBD2 (5 bases). V lost 4 bases and J 7 bases, leaving 20 bases between the germline ends. The germline V gene encodes CDR1 SGHAT and CDR2 FQNNGV. The CDR3 runs to 16 residues. CDR3 loop: CASSSLPGAVGNEQFF. The CDR3 coding sequence is TGTGCCAGCAGCTCCCTACCAGGAGCGGTAGGAAATGAGCAGTTCTTC.

The chain carries TRBV9 and TRBJ2-3; 7 bases agree with TRBD2. Trimming removed 0 bases from V and 3 bases from J; junction bases left unmatched: 4. Germline CDR1 is SGDLS and CDR2 is YYNGEE. The CDR3 is 15 amino acids. The CDR3: CASSVEGRGTDTQYF. In DNA form, the CDR3 reads TGTGCCAGCAGCGTAGAAGGGAGGGGAACAGATACGCAGTATTTT.

The rearrangement uses TRBV7-9 and TRBJ2-1, with 7 nucleotides matching TRBD1. The CDR3 is 14 residues long. Trimming removed 6 bases from V and 5 bases from J; junction bases left unmatched: 7. Germline V lookup: CDR1 SEHNR, CDR2 FQNEAQ (reference sequence). The CDR3 loop is CASSLSGQDNEQFF. CDR3 in DNA: TGTGCCAGCAGTCTTAGTGGACAGGACAATGAGCAGTTCTTC.

V usage is TRBV28 and J usage is TRBJ1-1; a weak D match, TRBD1 (5 bases). Deletions cut 6 bases from V and 8 bases from J, with 10 bases between. The V gene's germline CDR1 is MDHEN and CDR2 SYDVKM. The CDR3 is made up of 11 amino acids. In DNA, the CDR3 is TGTGCCAGCAGCCTCAGACAGGAAGCTTTCTTT. Protein product: CASSLRQEAFF.

J is TRBJ2-5 and V is TRBV28, with 9 bases matching TRBD2. Unmatched junction bases numbered 6, after V lost 2 bases and J lost 5 bases. The CDR3 spans 15 residues. Germline V gives CDR1 MDHEN, CDR2 SYDVKM. CDR3 nucleotides: TGTGCCAGCAGTTTAGTGCGGGAGGGGTGGGAGACCCAGTACTTC. Translated, it gives CASSLVREGWETQYF.